The 20 T cell receptor beta chains given below trace back to one sample, sequenced in a study of blood T cells in healthy people across ages. Primers used in a second PCR of about 7 to 12 cycles were a sample-barcoded 5' primer and a J-beta primer mix. TCRdb passed the 5' RACE reads through MiXCR, listing each CDR3 protein once. The table has over 1,500,000 distinct CDR3 sequences, approximately 39% seen once; the top ten hold under 30%. Input material: blood. These receptors were obtained from a human donor in good health.

The chain couples TRBV20-1 to TRBJ2-3; 14 bases agree with TRBD2. The CDR3 contains 15 residues. The V gene end was trimmed by 2 bases and the J gene end by 5 bases; junction bases not matched to a gene: 3. The germline gives CDR1 DFQATT, CDR2 SNEGSKA (reference sequence). The CDR3 sequence is CSARWTSGGLDTQYF. CDR3 bases: TGCAGTGCTAGATGGACTAGCGGGGGGTTAGATACGCAGTATTTT.

The CDR3 region has the DNA TGTGCCACCCAACTAGCGGGACCCTACGAGCAGTACTTC. Protein sequence: CATQLAGPYEQYF. The genes are TRBV7-2 and TRBJ2-7, with TRBD2 matching 10 bases. The germline gives CDR1 SGHTA, CDR2 FQGNSA. J gave up 2 bases and V 10 bases, and 5 bases lay outside the gene matches. The CDR3 has 13 residues. Filled out from reference TRBV7-2 and TRBJ2-7, the complete variable domain reads GAGVSQSPSNKVTEKGKDVELRCDPISGHTALYWYRQSLGQGLEFLIYFQGNSAPDKSGLPSDRFSAERTGGSVSTLTIQRTQQEDSAVYLCATQLAGPYEQYFGPGTRLTVT.

This clonotype was seen once. This chain connects TRBV4-3 to TRBJ2-3, with D perhaps TRBD2 (6 bases). CDR1 LGHNA and CDR2 YSLEER come from the germline V gene. This CDR3 has 17 residues. Trimming removed 1 base from V and 0 bases from J, with 14 bases in between. CDR3 sequence: CASSQGTGTLSTDTQYF. In nucleotides, the CDR3 is TGCGCCAGCAGCCAAGGTACCGGGACTCTCAGCACAGATACGCAGTATTTT.

This clonotype was seen a handful of times. The chain joins TRBV20-1 to TRBJ2-7, with 9 bases that match TRBD1. V trimming: 5 bases; J trimming: 4 bases; junction bases outside the gene matches: 6. The CDR3 has 13 amino acids. Per germline, CDR1 DFQATT and CDR2 SNEGSKA (reference sequence). CDR3 bases: TGCAGTGCTGAGAGGACAGGGGCGTACGAGCAGTACTTC. Translation: CSAERTGAYEQYF.

Regarding this clonotype: One junction end disagrees with the germline gene, perhaps due to a read error. The J gene is TRBJ2-7, the V gene TRBV5-5, with a possible D match to TRBD1 (5 bases). The CDR3 is 13 residues long. Per the germline V gene, CDR1 is SGHKS and CDR2 is YYEKEE (reference sequence). CDR3 sequence reads: CANSFDRAYEQYF. CDR3 in DNA: TGTGCCAACAGCTTTGACAGAGCCTACGAGCAGTACTTC.

This clonotype was detected a few times. The chain uses TRBV29-1 and TRBJ2-4; TRBD1 matches at 8 bases. The J call could be wrong; TRBJ2-5 is a better fit for the DNA end. Germline V gene data show CDR1 as SQVTM and CDR2 as ANQGSEA. There are 12 residues in the CDR3. CDR3 bases: TGCAGCGTTCCAGGACAGGGAGAGACCCAGTACTTC. Amino acid sequence: CSVPGQGETQYF.

Only a few counts were recorded for this clonotype. The chain employs TRBV4-1 and TRBJ2-6; D is unresolved. In germline, CDR1 is MGHRA, CDR2 YSYEKL. Between the trimmed V and J ends, which lost 0 bases and 3 bases, there was a span of 18 bases. This CDR3 is 19 amino acids long. This CDR3 reads CASSQEGPQTSFGANVLTF. Written as DNA, the CDR3 is TGCGCCAGCAGCCAAGAAGGCCCACAGACTTCGTTTGGGGCCAACGTCCTGACTTTC.

The sample holds a few counts of this clonotype. An end of the junction does not agree with germline; a read error may underlie this. The chain carries TRBV10-3 and TRBJ1-1; D may be TRBD1 (6 bases). The CDR3 has 15 amino acids. Germline CDR1 and CDR2: ENHRY and SYGVKD. The CDR3 sequence is CAISESGQVNTEAFF. CDR3 DNA sequence: TGTGCCATCAGTGAGTCGGGACAAGTGAACACTGAGGCTTTCTTT.

J is TRBJ1-6 and V is TRBV28, with unresolved D. The CDR3 extends over 17 amino acids. The V gene's germline CDR1 is MDHEN and CDR2 SYDVKM. Trimming took off 3 bases at V and 5 bases at J, with 17 bases between the two ends. CDR3 bases: TGTGCCAGCAGTTTCGAGGCAGCGCCTATGGATAATTCACCCCTCCACTTT. As protein: CASSFEAAPMDNSPLHF.

There are a few counts of this clonotype. The V gene is TRBV7-6, the J gene TRBJ2-1; 7 positions agree with TRBD2. With V trimmed by 1 base and J by 2 bases, 5 bases remained unmatched. The CDR3 runs to 16 residues. Germline V gene data show CDR1 as SGHVS and CDR2 as FNYEAQ. CDR3 DNA sequence: TGTGCCAGCAGCTTAGGGGGGGGAGTCACCTACAATGAGCAGTTCTTC. It encodes CASSLGGGVTYNEQFF.

This clonotype was detected a few times. The J gene is TRBJ1-5, the V gene TRBV9; 8 bases align to TRBD1. V shed 0 bases and J 6 bases; nucleotides not matched to a gene: 5. This CDR3 is built from 15 residues. Per germline, CDR1 SGDLS and CDR2 YYNGEE. In DNA, the CDR3 is TGTGCCAGCAGCGTAGGCCAGGGGGCAGGTCAGCCCCAGCATTTT. Its translation is CASSVGQGAGQPQHF. The full variable domain, completed using reference TRBV9 and TRBJ1-5, is DSGVTQTPKHLITATGQRVTLRCSPRSGDLSVYWYQQSLDQGLQFLIQYYNGEERAKGNILERFSAQQFPDLHSELNLSSLELGDSALYFCASSVGQGAGQPQHFGDGTRLSIL.

The chain is built from TRBV12-3 or TRBV12-4 and TRBJ2-2; the D gene could be TRBD1 or TRBD2 (5 bases each). The CDR3 sequence is 14 residues long. V gave up 6 bases and J gave up 4 bases, with 12 bases separating them. The chain's CDR3 is CASRATRGTGELFF. The DNA for the CDR3 is TGTGCCAGCAGGGCCACTAGGGGCACCGGGGAGCTGTTTTTT.

This clonotype was counted only a few times. The chain employs TRBV4-3 and TRBJ2-7; D is uncertain. The V end lost 0 bases, the J end lost 2 bases, and 20 bases lay between the germline ends. CDR1 is LGHNA and CDR2 is YSLEER in the germline V gene. The CDR3 contains 18 residues. The CDR3 here is CASSQEIGGFLQTYEQYF. CDR3 bases: TGCGCCAGCAGCCAAGAGATAGGTGGGTTTCTACAAACCTACGAGCAGTACTTC.

The rearrangement uses TRBV20-1 and TRBJ1-6, with D perhaps matching TRBD1 (5 bases). The germline V gene has CDR1 DFQATT and CDR2 SNEGSKA (reference sequence). V lost 2 bases and J 6 bases, leaving 8 bases between the germline ends. This CDR3 contains 13 residues. CDR3 DNA sequence: TGCAGTGCTAGAAGGGGATTTAATTCACCCCTCCACTTT. Translating gives CSARRGFNSPLHF.

This clonotype was seen a handful of times. The J gene is TRBJ1-1, the V gene TRBV12-3 or TRBV12-4; no definite D call. The CDR3 runs to 12 residues. The ends were cut back, 3 bases at V and 8 bases at J, with 10 bases in the middle. CDR3 DNA: TGTGCCAGCAGTTTTCTACTGATAGAAGCTTTCTTT. It specifies CASSFLLIEAFF.

This chain links TRBV7-8 with TRBJ2-2, with TRBD2 matching over 15 bases. This CDR3 spans 19 amino acids. V was pared by 2 bases and J by 0 bases, with 4 bases of the junction left unmatched. Germline values: CDR1 SGHVS, CDR2 FQNEAQ. The CDR3: CASSLMGLAGGPNTGELFF. Here the CDR3 DNA reads TGTGCCAGCAGCTTAATGGGACTAGCGGGGGGTCCGAACACCGGGGAGCTGTTTTTT.

The chain employs TRBV6-2 or TRBV6-3 and TRBJ2-1, with TRBD1 identical over 8 bases. V dropped 1 base and J dropped 12; count of bases not matched to a gene: 11. The germline V gene has CDR1 MNHEY and CDR2 SVGEGT. The CDR3 length is 15 residues. CDR3 residues: CASSYFGTGVRGQFF. CDR3 nucleotide sequence: TGTGCCAGCAGTTACTTTGGGACAGGCGTCCGCGGGCAGTTCTTC.

This clonotype has more than one count but fewer than ten. J is TRBJ1-5 and V is TRBV12-3 or TRBV12-4; 10 nucleotides agree with TRBD1. The CDR3 consists of 18 residues. Germline trimming cut 5 bases from V and 7 bases from J; bases unmatched to any gene: 17. The CDR3 here is CASSPPPGTGAIYQPQHF. CDR3 in DNA: TGTGCCAGCAGTCCCCCCCCAGGGACAGGGGCCATCTACCAGCCCCAGCATTTT.

In its sample, this clonotype was seen a few times. This chain joins TRBV6-6 and TRBJ1-4; D is undetermined. CDR1 is MNHNY, CDR2 SVGAGI, per germline (reference sequence). The CDR3 is 16 residues long. Trimming stripped 5 bases from V and 0 bases from J, with 13 bases between. The CDR3 DNA reads TGTGCCAGCAGTCCCCCGAAAATAGCAACTAATGAAAAACTGTTTTTT. Residues: CASSPPKIATNEKLFF.

CDR3 coding DNA: TGTGCCAGCAGCTTAACAGGGCTACCCGATCAGCCCCAGCATTTT. This translates into CASSLTGLPDQPQHF. The rearrangement joins TRBV7-3 to TRBJ1-5; unclear D gene. Trimming pared 0 bases from V and 5 bases from J, leaving 11 bases between. The CDR3 has 15 amino acids. The germline CDR1 and CDR2 sequences are SGHTA and FQGTGA.